The TCR beta chain described here comes from a study of regulatory T cells in long-lasting Graves disease. Study results and caveats: Only a small sample size was used, which may have cut accuracy.

J lost 1 base, V lost 3 bases, and 0 bases had no gene match. In germline, CDR1 is SGHDT, CDR2 YYEEEE. There are 14 residues in the CDR3. On this clonotype: The antigen is not known. This sequence may be a read error, since a much larger clone differs from it by one base.

Noted time point: newly diagnosed GD, antithyroid drugs for less than 3 months. From PBMCs, RNA was extracted and then used to make the TCR library. For TCR beta, libraries came from iRepertoire HTBI primers and Arm-PCR of CDR3 regions. Each CDR3 protein gets one entry after TCRdb re-called the multiplex PCR reads with MiXCR. Among about 440,000 distinct CDR3 sequences listed, around 14% were seen once. These same data were also listed under a study on T cells in Graves' hyperthyroidism and ophthalmopathy.

This rearrangement joins TRBV5-6 to TRBJ1-5, with TRBD1 matching over 8 bases. The receptor comes from a woman aged 30 to 39 with Graves disease. The material sequenced was peripheral blood mononuclear cells (PBMCs), taken at new diagnosis, from a patient treated with antithyroid drugs. The CDR3 here is CASSWTGSNQPQHF. For the CDR3, the DNA is TGTGCCAGCAGCTGGACAGGGAGCAATCAGCCCCAGCATTTT.